The source of this T cell receptor (beta chain) is a study of PD-L1 blockade in urothelial cancer. Across the whole study: Every 3 weeks, patients received intravenous atezolizumab 1,200 mg, beginning 2014. Between 0 and 3 prior chemotherapy regimens had been given to patients.

Trimming removed 6 bases at V and 2 bases at J, with 14 bases between. Germline CDR1 MDHEN, CDR2 SYDVKM. The length of the CDR3 is 14 residues. Overall study findings and caveats: Survival was better when pretreatment blood TCR clonality fell below the median.

Spiking of synthetic TCR analog templates was performed in each PCR. Repertoires were generated with immunoSEQ multiplex PCR, while TCRdb's copy carries only in-frame clones and drops some. The data show about 81,000 clones, around 85% seen once. Specified time point: pretreatment peripheral blood. Notes on this clone: Its antigen remains unidentified.

This clonotype was sampled from a man aged 40-55 years with urothelial cancer. The rearrangement uses TRBV28 and TRBJ2-7; D might be TRBD1 (6 bases). The source was PBMCs, collected around atezolizumab (anti-PD-L1) treatment. The CDR3 region has the DNA TGTGCCAGCAGGCTCAGGGGTGGAACCTACGAGCAGTACTTC. This sequence encodes CASRLRGGTYEQYF.